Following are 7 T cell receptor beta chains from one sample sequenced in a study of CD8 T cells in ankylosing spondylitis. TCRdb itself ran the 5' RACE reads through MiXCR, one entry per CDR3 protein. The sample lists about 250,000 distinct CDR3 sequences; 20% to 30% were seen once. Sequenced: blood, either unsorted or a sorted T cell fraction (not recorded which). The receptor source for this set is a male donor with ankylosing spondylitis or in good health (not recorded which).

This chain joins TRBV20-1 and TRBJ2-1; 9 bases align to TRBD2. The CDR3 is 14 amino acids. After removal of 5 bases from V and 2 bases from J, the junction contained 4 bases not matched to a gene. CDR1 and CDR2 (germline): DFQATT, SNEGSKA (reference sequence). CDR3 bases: TGCAGTGCTCAGGGGACTAGCCCCTACAATGAGCAGTTCTTC. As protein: CSAQGTSPYNEQFF.

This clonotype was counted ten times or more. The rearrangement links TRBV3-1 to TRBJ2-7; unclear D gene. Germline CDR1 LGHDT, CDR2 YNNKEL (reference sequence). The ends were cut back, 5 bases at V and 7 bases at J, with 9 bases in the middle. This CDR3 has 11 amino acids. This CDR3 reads CASSDFREQYF. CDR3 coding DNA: TGTGCCAGCAGCGACTTTCGGGAGCAGTACTTC.

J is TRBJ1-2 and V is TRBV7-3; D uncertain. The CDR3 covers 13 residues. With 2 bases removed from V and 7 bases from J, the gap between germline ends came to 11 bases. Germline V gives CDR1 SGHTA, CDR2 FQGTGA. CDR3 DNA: TGTGCCAGCAGCTTAGGCGCGTGGGGTGGCTACACCTTC. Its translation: CASSLGAWGGYTF.

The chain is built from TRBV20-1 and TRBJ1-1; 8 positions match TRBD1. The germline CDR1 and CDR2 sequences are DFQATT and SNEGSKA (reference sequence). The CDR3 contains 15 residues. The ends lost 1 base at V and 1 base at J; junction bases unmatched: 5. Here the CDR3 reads CSARAGQGWNTEAFF. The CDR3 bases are TGCAGTGCTAGAGCCGGACAGGGCTGGAACACTGAAGCTTTCTTT.

The CDR3 bases are TGTGCCACCAGTGAACGGGCAGAGGGGGCCGGGGAGCTGTTTTTT. Residues: CATSERAEGAGELFF. V usage is TRBV24-1 and J usage is TRBJ2-2, with D perhaps TRBD1 (6 bases). The CDR3 is 15 residues long. Germline-derived CDR1 and CDR2 are KGHDR and SFDVKD. V was shortened by 4 bases and J by 6 bases, with 14 bases between the two germline ends.

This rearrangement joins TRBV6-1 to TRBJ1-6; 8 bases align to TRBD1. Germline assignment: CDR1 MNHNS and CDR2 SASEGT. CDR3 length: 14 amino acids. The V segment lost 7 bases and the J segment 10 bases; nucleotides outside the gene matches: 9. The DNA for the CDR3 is TGTGCCAGCACCTTCGGACAGGGACTATCACCCCTCCACTTT. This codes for CASTFGQGLSPLHF.

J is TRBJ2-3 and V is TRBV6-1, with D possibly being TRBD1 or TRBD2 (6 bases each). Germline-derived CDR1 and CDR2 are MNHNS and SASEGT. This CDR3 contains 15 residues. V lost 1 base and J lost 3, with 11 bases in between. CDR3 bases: TGTGCCAGCAGTGAAGTCGGGGGCAGGACAGATACGCAGTATTTT. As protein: CASSEVGGRTDTQYF.